The 10 T cell receptor beta chains listed next were all sequenced from one sample in a study of cytomegalovirus exposure and HLA in healthy donors. 60 Vbeta and 13 Jbeta primers were used in PCR. Generated by immunoSEQ multiplex PCR, the TCRdb table keeps only in-frame clones and is missing some. The sample table sets out over 200,000 clones. The specimen was PBMCs. These receptors originate from a woman in her 30s in good health and CMV-seropositive.

CDR3 nucleotides: TGCGCCAGCAGCGCTCGGACTAGCGGGGGGGCTGAGCAGTTCTTC. This encodes CASSARTSGGAEQFF. This chain links TRBV5-1 with TRBJ2-1; 15 bases are shared with TRBD2. Germline values: CDR1 SGHRS, CDR2 YFSETQ. Germline trimming cut 4 bases from V and 9 bases from J; bases unmatched to any gene: 5. The length of the CDR3 is 15 residues.

The chain joins TRBV19 to TRBJ1-2; 9 bases line up with TRBD1. CDR1 and CDR2 from the germline V gene are LNHDA and SQIVND (reference sequence). Unmatched junction bases numbered 4, after V lost 4 bases and J lost 7 bases. This CDR3 contains 13 residues. The CDR3 region is CASSTQGAGGYTF. The CDR3 region has the DNA TGTGCCAGTAGTACACAGGGGGCAGGTGGCTACACCTTC.

The V call is TRBV5-6, the J call TRBJ2-2; D not resolved. Germline V CDR1 and CDR2: SGHDT, YYEEEE. The CDR3 totals 14 residues. Trimming took off 0 bases at V and 6 bases at J, with 9 bases between the two ends. The CDR3 region has the DNA TGTGCCAGCAGCTTGGATTTGGCGGCCGGGGAGCTGTTTTTT. It is translated as CASSLDLAAGELFF. The whole variable domain, filled in from reference TRBV5-6 and TRBJ2-2, reads DAGVTQSPTHLIKTRGQQVTLRCSPKSGHDTVSWYQQALGQGPQFIFQYYEEEERQRGNFPDRFSGHQFPNYSSELNVNALLLGDSALYLCASSLDLAAGELFFGEGSRLTVL.

CDR3 in DNA: TGCGCCAGCAGCGGGGGGGTAGCGGGGAACTCCTACGAGCAGTACTTC. Translated: CASSGGVAGNSYEQYF. The chain recombines TRBV5-1 with TRBJ2-7; 8 nucleotides agree with TRBD2. The germline V gene has CDR1 SGHRS and CDR2 YFSETQ. The junction had 9 bases not matched to a gene; V was cut back by 4 bases and J by 0 bases. CDR3 length: 16 residues.

The rearrangement uses TRBV6-1 and TRBJ2-5; TRBD1 is a possible D gene (5 bases). Per germline, CDR1 MNHNS and CDR2 SASEGT. V dropped 2 bases and J dropped 6 bases, with 13 bases sitting between them. This CDR3 is built from 14 residues. CDR3 in DNA: TGTGCCAGCAGTGAATCAGGGAATGTAAAGACCCAGTACTTC. The encoded protein is CASSESGNVKTQYF.

The chain combines TRBV19 with TRBJ2-7; TRBD2 matches 7 bases. This CDR3 comprises 14 residues. V shed 5 bases and J 0 bases; nucleotides not matched to a gene: 4. The V gene's germline CDR1 is LNHDA and CDR2 SQIVND (reference sequence). Here the CDR3 DNA reads TGTGCCAGTAGTGCGGGAGCCCTCTCCTACGAGCAGTACTTC. It is translated as CASSAGALSYEQYF.

The chain combines TRBV19 with TRBJ2-1; 11 positions match TRBD2. V dropped 7 bases and J dropped 8; count of bases not matched to a gene: 7. CDR1 LNHDA and CDR2 SQIVND come from the germline V gene (reference sequence). The CDR3 length is 14 residues. CDR3 amino acids: CASNIAGGFHEQFF. The CDR3 DNA is TGTGCCAGTAACATAGCGGGAGGGTTCCATGAGCAGTTCTTC. Together with reference TRBV19 and TRBJ2-1, the CDR3 gives the full variable domain: DGGITQSPKYLFRKEGQNVTLSCEQNLNHDAMYWYRQDPGQGLRLIYYSQIVNDFQKGDIAEGYSVSREKKESFPLTVTSAQKNPTAFYLCASNIAGGFHEQFFGPGTRLTVL.

The V call is TRBV6-5, the J call TRBJ2-1; a weak D match, TRBD2 (5 bases). Per the germline V gene, CDR1 is MNHEY and CDR2 is SVGAGI. Trimming removed 5 bases from V and 0 bases from J, with 8 bases in between. The CDR3 runs to 14 residues. The CDR3 bases are TGTGCCAGCAGTGCGGGTGGCTCCTACAATGAGCAGTTCTTC. Translation gives CASSAGGSYNEQFF.

Notes on this clone: Distinct nucleotide sequences in the sample also encode this CDR3. V usage is TRBV19 and J usage is TRBJ2-7, with 8 bases lining up with TRBD1. J was trimmed by 1 base and V by 4 bases; bases with no gene match: 9. This CDR3 comprises 16 residues. Germline V gives CDR1 LNHDA, CDR2 SQIVND (reference sequence). DNA for the CDR3: TGTGCCAGTAGTACTCTAGGACAGGGTAAATCCTACGAGCAGTACTTC. Protein sequence: CASSTLGQGKSYEQYF.

The V and J genes are TRBV5-1 and TRBJ1-1; D is unclear. CDR1 and CDR2 (germline): SGHRS, YFSETQ. Trimming cost V 2 bases and J 7 bases, with 15 bases left between them. The CDR3 contains 14 residues. DNA for the CDR3: TGCGCCAGCAGCTTACTCGGTGGAGAGGGTGAAGCTTTCTTT. It is translated as CASSLLGGEGEAFF.